This T cell receptor (beta chain) was documented in a study of blood T cells in healthy people across ages. Study-wide results and caveats: The fall in TCR beta diversity per million T cells was roughly linear with age. Naive T cell percentage by flow cytometry tracked strongly with beta diversity.

Concerning this clonotype itself: The target antigen is unknown.

J was trimmed by 12 bases and V by 4 bases; bases with no gene match: 12. Germline V lookup: CDR1 MNHEY, CDR2 SMNVEV (reference sequence). This CDR3 has 15 residues. A J-beta primer mix and a sample-barcoded 5' primer were used in a second PCR of about 7 to 12 cycles. The authors tagged each cDNA molecule using a template-switch adaptor with 12 random nucleotides. TCRdb processed the 5' RACE reads anew with MiXCR; each CDR3 protein has one entry. Among about 380,000 distinct CDR3 sequences listed, 45% to 65% were seen once. The clonotype originates from a man in his sixties in good health. What was sequenced was blood. V usage is TRBV27 and J usage is TRBJ2-1, with 10 bases aligning to TRBD1. The CDR3 loop is CASSYRDRGGWGQFF. The CDR3 DNA reads as TGTGCCAGCAGTTACCGGGACAGGGGTGGATGGGGGCAGTTCTTC.